The 20 T cell receptor beta chains in this list originate from one sample, sequenced in a study of liver allograft versus peripheral blood T cells. Background on the study: T cell receptor repertoires in transplanted livers were compared with those in recipients' peripheral blood.

A single record per CDR3 protein comes from TCRdb applying MiXCR to the reads. The data hold roughly 3,500 distinct CDR3 sequences, with about 18% observed a single time. These receptors all stem from a human patient who had a liver transplant. Some T cells may be supplied by the graft donor.

The V and J genes are TRBV19 and TRBJ2-3, with TRBD2 as a possible D gene (6 bases). Trimming removed 3 bases from V and 6 bases from J, with 13 bases in between. The CDR3 has 14 amino acids. Germline CDR1 is LNHDA and CDR2 is SQIVND (reference sequence). The chain's CDR3 is CASSIAQEGDTQYF. CDR3 sequence (DNA): TGTGCCAGTAGTATTGCACAGGAGGGGGATACGCAGTATTTT.

Relative to its sample, this clonotype is medium-sized. V gene TRBV27 combines with J gene TRBJ1-5; D gene uncertain. The CDR3 contains 16 residues. CDR1 is MNHEY and CDR2 is SMNVEV in the germline V gene (reference sequence). Between the trimmed V and J ends, which lost 1 base and 0 bases, there was a span of 10 bases. The CDR3 DNA is TGTGCCAGCAGTTTATACGGAGCCGCTAGCAATCAGCCCCAGCATTTT. It yields the protein CASSLYGAASNQPQHF.

This clonotype is medium-sized in the sample. The rearrangement uses TRBV19 and TRBJ2-7; D uncertain. The germline V and J ends were trimmed by 9 bases and 2 bases, with 8 bases remaining between them. The CDR3 is 11 residues long. Germline values: CDR1 LNHDA, CDR2 SQIVND (reference sequence). The CDR3 coding sequence is TGTGCCAGCTCAGACACCTACGAGCAGTACTTC. Translating it yields CASSDTYEQYF.

A note on this clonotype: This likely reflects a read error, since a far larger clone is one base away. This chain connects TRBV29-1 to TRBJ2-1; D is uncertain. V gave up 4 bases and J gave up 10 bases, with 8 bases separating them. Germline loops: CDR1 SQVTM, CDR2 ANQGSEA. The CDR3 runs to 10 residues. CDR3 nucleotide sequence: TGCAGCGTTGGAGATTACGAGCAGTTCTTC. Its translation is CSVGDYEQFF.

This clonotype is medium-sized in the sample. The chain couples TRBV5-6 to TRBJ1-2; D may be TRBD1 (5 bases). Trimming cost V 5 bases and J 7 bases, with 15 bases left between them. The CDR3 totals 13 residues. Per germline, CDR1 SGHDT and CDR2 YYEEEE. CDR3 protein: CASSLGGPLGYTF. The CDR3 DNA follows: TGTGCCAGCAGTCTTGGGGGACCTCTTGGCTACACCTTC.

The chain employs TRBV7-9 and TRBJ1-1; D perhaps matches TRBD1 (6 bases). Germline CDR1 reads SEHNR; CDR2 reads FQNEAQ (reference sequence). This CDR3 spans 14 amino acids. V shed 3 bases and J shed 1 base, with 9 bases lying between them. The CDR3 region is CASSFPGQNTEAFF. The CDR3 region has the DNA TGTGCCAGCAGCTTCCCGGGACAGAACACTGAAGCTTTCTTT.

Relative to its sample, this clonotype is medium-sized. The CDR3 DNA follows: TGTGCCAGCAGTTGGGTGAGCAATCAGCCCCAGCATTTT. It specifies CASSWVSNQPQHF. V usage is TRBV6-2 or TRBV6-3 and J usage is TRBJ1-5; D is uncertain. Germline V gene sequence: CDR1 MNHEY, CDR2 SVGEGT. V lost 4 bases, J lost 1 base, and 5 bases lay in between. The CDR3 contains 13 residues.

This clonotype is labeled as medium-sized. The chain joins TRBV28 to TRBJ2-1; tentative D call: TRBD2 (5 bases). With 3 bases removed from V and 0 bases from J, the gap between germline ends came to 9 bases. This CDR3 has 15 residues. Germline assignment: CDR1 MDHEN and CDR2 SYDVKM. This CDR3 is CASSFNGDSYNEQFF. In nucleotides, the CDR3 is TGTGCCAGCAGTTTTAACGGGGACTCCTACAATGAGCAGTTCTTC.

In its sample, this clonotype ranks as medium-sized (0.01 to 0.1%). This chain joins TRBV27 and TRBJ2-7; D ambiguous. The germline V gene has CDR1 MNHEY and CDR2 SMNVEV (reference sequence). The germline V and J ends were trimmed by 4 bases and 4 bases, with 5 bases remaining between them. There are 11 residues in the CDR3. CDR3 loop: CASSSQYEQYF. The CDR3, as DNA: TGTGCCAGCAGTTCCCAGTACGAGCAGTACTTC.

The chain links TRBV4-1 to TRBJ1-1; the D is unclear. Germline lookup yields CDR1 MGHRA and CDR2 YSYEKL. Trimming removed 0 bases from V and 1 base from J, with 6 bases in between. The CDR3 has 14 amino acids. This chain's CDR3 is CASSQDYRNTEAFF. CDR3 in DNA: TGCGCCAGCAGCCAAGATTACAGGAACACTGAAGCTTTCTTT.

In its sample, this clonotype was seen a few times. The J gene is TRBJ2-7, the V gene TRBV20-1, with a possible D match to TRBD1 (7 bases). V shed 3 bases and J shed 2 bases, with 17 bases lying between them. Germline CDR1 reads DFQATT; CDR2 reads SNEGSKA (reference sequence). The CDR3 has 15 amino acids. The DNA of the CDR3 is TGCAGTGCTAGGGGGACGGAGGGACAGACCTACGAGCAGTACTTC. Translated, it gives CSARGTEGQTYEQYF.

By share of the sample, this clonotype is medium-sized. This chain uses TRBV7-2 with TRBJ1-6, with D possibly being TRBD1 (5 bases). CDR1 and CDR2 (germline): SGHTA, FQGNSA. CDR3 size: 16 residues. The V end was cut by 5 bases, the J end by 8 bases, with 19 bases between. CDR3 nucleotides: TGTGCCAGCAGCCCAGCGGGGCCCTCCGGGCATTCACCCCTCCACTTT. The encoded protein is CASSPAGPSGHSPLHF. The whole variable domain, remainder taken from reference TRBV7-2 and TRBJ1-6, is GAGVSQSPSNKVTEKGKDVELRCDPISGHTALYWYRQSLGQGLEFLIYFQGNSAPDKSGLPSDRFSAERTGGSVSTLTIQRTQQEDSAVYLCASSPAGPSGHSPLHFGNGTRLTVT.

This clonotype counts as medium-sized. The chain carries TRBV13 and TRBJ2-1; unclear D gene. The CDR3 consists of 14 residues. V was trimmed by 5 bases and J by 8 bases, leaving 16 bases between them. Per germline, CDR1 PRHDT and CDR2 FYEKMQ (reference sequence). The CDR3 loop reads CASSRNLGTDEQFF. The CDR3 nucleotides are TGTGCCAGCAGCCGCAACTTAGGTACGGATGAGCAGTTCTTC. Combining the CDR3 with reference TRBV13 and TRBJ2-1 gives the whole variable domain AAGVIQSPRHLIKEKRETATLKCYPIPRHDTVYWYQQGPGQDPQFLISFYEKMQSDKGSIPDRFSAQQFSDYHSELNMSSLELGDSALYFCASSRNLGTDEQFFGPGTRLTVL.

On this clonotype: It is likely a read error: a sequence one base away is far more abundant. The chain is built from TRBV28 and TRBJ1-6; possibly TRBD1 for D (5 bases). In germline, CDR1 is MDHEN, CDR2 SYDVKM. The V end lost 5 bases, the J end lost 11 bases, and 16 bases lay between the germline ends. CDR3 size: 14 residues. In DNA form, the CDR3 reads TGTGCCAGCAGTCCCCAGGACACGCGGACACCCCTCCACTTT. It codes for CASSPQDTRTPLHF. Full variable domain (outside the CDR3, taken from reference TRBV28 and TRBJ1-6): DVKVTQSSRYLVKRTGEKVFLECVQDMDHENMFWYRQDPGLGLRLIYFSYDVKMKEKGDIPEGYSVSREKKERFSLILESASTNQTSMYLCASSPQDTRTPLHFGNGTRLTVT.

The chain carries TRBV28 and TRBJ1-1, with D unresolved. CDR1 and CDR2 from the germline V gene are MDHEN and SYDVKM. This CDR3 contains 15 residues. V lost 5 bases and J 1 base, leaving 14 bases between the germline ends. The CDR3 nucleotides read TGTGCCAGCAGTCCCCCACGGCGGCCGAACACTGAAGCTTTCTTT. It specifies CASSPPRRPNTEAFF.

By sample fraction, this clonotype is medium-sized. V usage is TRBV9 and J usage is TRBJ2-1, with TRBD1 as a possible D gene (5 bases). Germline CDR1 reads SGDLS; CDR2 reads YYNGEE. Trimming took off 3 bases at V and 0 bases at J, with 10 bases between the two ends. CDR3 size: 15 residues. The CDR3 reads CASSEDITSYNEQFF. CDR3 coding DNA: TGTGCCAGCAGCGAGGACATTACCTCCTACAATGAGCAGTTCTTC.

This clonotype is labeled as medium-sized. This sequence joins TRBV28 and TRBJ2-7; D is ambiguous. V lost 5 bases to trimming and J lost 6 bases, with 8 bases between them. This CDR3 region has 11 residues. CDR1 MDHEN and CDR2 SYDVKM come from the germline V gene. This CDR3 reads CASSPQVEQYF. The CDR3, as DNA: TGTGCCAGCAGTCCCCAGGTCGAGCAGTACTTC.

This clonotype was detected only a few times. V and J are TRBV3-1 and TRBJ1-2; tentatively, D is TRBD1 (6 bases). The CDR3 consists of 15 residues. Trimming removed 0 bases from V and 4 bases from J, with 12 bases in between. Germline-derived CDR1 and CDR2 are LGHDT and YNNKEL (reference sequence). CDR3 amino acids: CASSQDTGWFYGYTF. Here the CDR3 DNA reads TGTGCCAGCAGCCAAGATACAGGGTGGTTCTATGGCTACACCTTC.

This clonotype is medium-sized (0.01 to 0.1%). This rearrangement joins TRBV7-2 to TRBJ2-7; D ambiguous. The ends were cut back, 5 bases at V and 3 bases at J, with 17 bases in the middle. This CDR3 has 15 amino acids. The germline V gene has CDR1 SGHTA and CDR2 FQGNSA. CDR3 bases: TGTGCCAGCAGCCCTGAGATCGCCTGGGACTACGAGCAGTACTTC. Its protein product is CASSPEIAWDYEQYF.

By frequency in the sample, this clonotype is medium-sized. The chain employs TRBV12-3 or TRBV12-4 and TRBJ2-2; D gene unclear. V was clipped by 6 bases and J by 0 bases, with 14 bases between them. The CDR3 loop spans 16 amino acids. The chain's CDR3 is CASRPTEFANTGELFF. For the CDR3, the DNA is TGTGCCAGCAGACCGACTGAATTCGCGAACACCGGGGAGCTGTTTTTT.